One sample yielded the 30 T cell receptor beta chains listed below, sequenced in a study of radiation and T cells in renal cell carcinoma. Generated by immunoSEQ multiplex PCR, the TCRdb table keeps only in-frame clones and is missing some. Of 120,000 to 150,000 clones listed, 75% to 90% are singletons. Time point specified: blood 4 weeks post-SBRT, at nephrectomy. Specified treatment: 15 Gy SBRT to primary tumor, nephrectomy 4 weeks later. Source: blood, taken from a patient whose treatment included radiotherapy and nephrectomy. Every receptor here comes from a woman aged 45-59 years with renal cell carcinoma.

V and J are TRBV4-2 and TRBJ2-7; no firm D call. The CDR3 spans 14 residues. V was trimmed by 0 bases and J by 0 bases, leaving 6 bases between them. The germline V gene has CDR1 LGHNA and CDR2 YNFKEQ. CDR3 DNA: TGTGCCAGCAGCCAAGATAGGGTCTCCTACGAGCAGTACTTC. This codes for CASSQDRVSYEQYF.

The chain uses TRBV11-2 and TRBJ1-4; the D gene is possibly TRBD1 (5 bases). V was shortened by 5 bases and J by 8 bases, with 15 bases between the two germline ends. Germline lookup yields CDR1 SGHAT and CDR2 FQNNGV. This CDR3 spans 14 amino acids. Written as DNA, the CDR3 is TGTGCCAGCAGCCAACGCGGGGGTGGCGAAAAACTGTTTTTT. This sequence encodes CASSQRGGGEKLFF.

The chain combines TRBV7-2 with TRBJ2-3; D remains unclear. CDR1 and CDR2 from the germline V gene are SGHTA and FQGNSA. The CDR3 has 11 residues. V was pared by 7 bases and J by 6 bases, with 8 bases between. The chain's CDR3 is CASTNTDTQYF. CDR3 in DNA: TGTGCCAGCACAAACACGGATACGCAGTATTTT.

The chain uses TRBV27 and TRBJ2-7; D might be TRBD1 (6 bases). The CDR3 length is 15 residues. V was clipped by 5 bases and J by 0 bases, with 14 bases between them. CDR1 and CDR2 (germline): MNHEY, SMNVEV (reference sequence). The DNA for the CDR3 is TGTGCCAGCAGTGAATTGACAGGATTCTCCTACGAGCAGTACTTC. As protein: CASSELTGFSYEQYF.

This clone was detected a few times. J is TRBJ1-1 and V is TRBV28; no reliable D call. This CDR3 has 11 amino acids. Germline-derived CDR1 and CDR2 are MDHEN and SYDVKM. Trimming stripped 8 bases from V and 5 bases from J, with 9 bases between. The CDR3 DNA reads TGTGCCAGCGGCTTGGGGACTGAAGCTTTCTTT. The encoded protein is CASGLGTEAFF.

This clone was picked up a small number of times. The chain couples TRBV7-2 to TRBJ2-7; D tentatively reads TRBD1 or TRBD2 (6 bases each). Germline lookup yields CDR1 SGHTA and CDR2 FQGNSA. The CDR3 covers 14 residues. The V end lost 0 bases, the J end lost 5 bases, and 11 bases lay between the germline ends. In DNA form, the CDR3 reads TGTGCCAGCAGCTTAGCGGGGGGCCTCGACGAGCAGTACTTC. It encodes CASSLAGGLDEQYF.

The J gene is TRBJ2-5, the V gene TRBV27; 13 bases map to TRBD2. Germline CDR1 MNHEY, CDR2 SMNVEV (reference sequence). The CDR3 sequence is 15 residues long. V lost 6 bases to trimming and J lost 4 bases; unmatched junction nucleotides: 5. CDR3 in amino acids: CASSPRLAGGETQYF. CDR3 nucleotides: TGTGCCAGCAGCCCCCGACTAGCGGGAGGAGAGACCCAGTACTTC.

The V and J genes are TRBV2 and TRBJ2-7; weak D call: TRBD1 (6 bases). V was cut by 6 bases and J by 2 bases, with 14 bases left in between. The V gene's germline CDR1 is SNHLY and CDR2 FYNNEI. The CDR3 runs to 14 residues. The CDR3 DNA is TGTGCCAGCAGACCGGACAGCGCAACCTACGAGCAGTACTTC. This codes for CASRPDSATYEQYF.

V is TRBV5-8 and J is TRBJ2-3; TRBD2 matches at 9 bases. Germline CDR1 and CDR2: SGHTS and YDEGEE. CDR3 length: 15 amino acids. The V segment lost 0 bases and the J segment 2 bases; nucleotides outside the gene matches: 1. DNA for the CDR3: TGTGCCAGCAGCTTGGGACTAGCGGTCACAGATACGCAGTATTTT. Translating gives CASSLGLAVTDTQYF.

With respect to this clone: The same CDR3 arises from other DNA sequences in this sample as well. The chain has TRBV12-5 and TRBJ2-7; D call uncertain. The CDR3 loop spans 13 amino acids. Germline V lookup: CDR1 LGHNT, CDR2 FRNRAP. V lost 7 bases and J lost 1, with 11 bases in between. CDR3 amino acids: CASAIGLSYEQYF. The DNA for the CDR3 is TGTGCTAGTGCCATCGGGTTATCCTACGAGCAGTACTTC.

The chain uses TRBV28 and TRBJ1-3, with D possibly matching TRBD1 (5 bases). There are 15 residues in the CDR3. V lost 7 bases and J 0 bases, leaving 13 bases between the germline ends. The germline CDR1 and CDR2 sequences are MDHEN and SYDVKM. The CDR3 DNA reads TGTGCCAGCAAAACAGGTCTGAGCTCTGGAAACACCATATATTTT. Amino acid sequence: CASKTGLSSGNTIYF.

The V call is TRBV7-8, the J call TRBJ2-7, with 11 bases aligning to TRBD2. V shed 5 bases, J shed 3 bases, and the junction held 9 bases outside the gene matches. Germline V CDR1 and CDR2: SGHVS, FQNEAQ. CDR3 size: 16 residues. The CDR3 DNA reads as TGTGCCAGCAGCATCGGACTAGCGGGTAACTACTACGAGCAGTACTTC. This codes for CASSIGLAGNYYEQYF.

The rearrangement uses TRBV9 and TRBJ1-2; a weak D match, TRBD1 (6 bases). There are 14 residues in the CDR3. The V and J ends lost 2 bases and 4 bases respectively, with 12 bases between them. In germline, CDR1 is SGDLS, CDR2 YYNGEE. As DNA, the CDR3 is TGTGCCAGCAGCGTTCGAACAGGGCTCTATGGCTACACCTTC. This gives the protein CASSVRTGLYGYTF.

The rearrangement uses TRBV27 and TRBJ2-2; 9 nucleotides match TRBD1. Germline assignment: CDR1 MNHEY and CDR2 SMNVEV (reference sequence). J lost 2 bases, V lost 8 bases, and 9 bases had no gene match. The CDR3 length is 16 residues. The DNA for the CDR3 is TGTGCCAGCTCTGGACAGGGGAGCTTAAACACCGGGGAGCTGTTTTTT. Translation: CASSGQGSLNTGELFF.

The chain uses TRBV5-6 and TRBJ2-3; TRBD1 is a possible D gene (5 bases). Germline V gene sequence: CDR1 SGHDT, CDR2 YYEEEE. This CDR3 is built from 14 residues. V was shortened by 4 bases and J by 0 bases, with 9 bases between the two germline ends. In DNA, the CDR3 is TGTGCCAGCAGCCCGACAGCTAGCACAGATACGCAGTATTTT. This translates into CASSPTASTDTQYF.

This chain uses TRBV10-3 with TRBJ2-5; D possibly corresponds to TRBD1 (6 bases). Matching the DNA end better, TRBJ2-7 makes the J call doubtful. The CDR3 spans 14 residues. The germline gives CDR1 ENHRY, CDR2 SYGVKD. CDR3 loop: CAIRTGSNSYEQYF. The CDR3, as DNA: TGTGCCATCAGAACAGGGAGCAACTCCTACGAGCAGTACTTC.

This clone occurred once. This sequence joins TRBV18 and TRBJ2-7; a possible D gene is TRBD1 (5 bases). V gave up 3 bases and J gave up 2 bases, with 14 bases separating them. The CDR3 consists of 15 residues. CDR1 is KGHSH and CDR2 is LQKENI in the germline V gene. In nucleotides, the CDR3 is TGTGCCAGCTCACCGCTTAGGGGCAAGCCCTACGAGCAGTACTTC. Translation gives CASSPLRGKPYEQYF.

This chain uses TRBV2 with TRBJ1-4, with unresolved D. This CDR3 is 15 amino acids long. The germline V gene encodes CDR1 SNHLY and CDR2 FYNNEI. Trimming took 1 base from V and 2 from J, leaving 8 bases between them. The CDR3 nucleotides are TGTGCCAGCAGTGAAGTGGCGGATACTAATGAAAAACTGTTTTTT. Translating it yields CASSEVADTNEKLFF.

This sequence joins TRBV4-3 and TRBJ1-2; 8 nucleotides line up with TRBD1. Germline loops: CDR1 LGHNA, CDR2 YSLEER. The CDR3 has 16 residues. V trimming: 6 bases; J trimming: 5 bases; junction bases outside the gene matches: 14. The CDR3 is CASRHYGQGPSYGYTF. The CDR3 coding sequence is TGCGCCAGCAGACACTACGGACAGGGTCCCTCTTATGGCTACACCTTC.

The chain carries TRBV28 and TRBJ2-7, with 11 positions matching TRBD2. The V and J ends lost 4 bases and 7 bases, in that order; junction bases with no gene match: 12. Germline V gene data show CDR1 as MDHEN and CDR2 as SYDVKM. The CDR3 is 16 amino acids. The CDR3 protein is CASSSRLAGRSREQYF. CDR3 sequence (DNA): TGTGCCAGCAGTTCAAGACTAGCGGGGCGTTCCAGGGAGCAGTACTTC.

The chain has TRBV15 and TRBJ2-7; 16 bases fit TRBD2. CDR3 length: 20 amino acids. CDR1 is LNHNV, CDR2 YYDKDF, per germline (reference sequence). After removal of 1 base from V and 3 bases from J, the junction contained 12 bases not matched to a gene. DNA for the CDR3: TGTGCCACCAGCAGAGTCGGGACTAGCGGGAGGGCCAAAATTAGCTACGAGCAGTACTTC. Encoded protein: CATSRVGTSGRAKISYEQYF. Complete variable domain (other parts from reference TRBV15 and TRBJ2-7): DAMVIQNPRYQVTQFGKPVTLSCSQTLNHNVMYWYQQKSSQAPKLLFHYYDKDFNNEADTPDNFQSRRPNTSFCFLDIRSPGLGDTAMYLCATSRVGTSGRAKISYEQYFGPGTRLTVT.

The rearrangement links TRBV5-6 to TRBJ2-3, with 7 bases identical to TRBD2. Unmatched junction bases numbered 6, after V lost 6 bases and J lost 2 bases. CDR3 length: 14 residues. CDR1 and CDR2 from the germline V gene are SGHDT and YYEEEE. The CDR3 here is CASNRAGYTDTQYF. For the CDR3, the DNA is TGTGCCAGCAACAGAGCGGGATACACAGATACGCAGTATTTT. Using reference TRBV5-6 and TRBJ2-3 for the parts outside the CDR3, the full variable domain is DAGVTQSPTHLIKTRGQQVTLRCSPKSGHDTVSWYQQALGQGPQFIFQYYEEEERQRGNFPDRFSGHQFPNYSSELNVNALLLGDSALYLCASNRAGYTDTQYFGPGTRLTVL.

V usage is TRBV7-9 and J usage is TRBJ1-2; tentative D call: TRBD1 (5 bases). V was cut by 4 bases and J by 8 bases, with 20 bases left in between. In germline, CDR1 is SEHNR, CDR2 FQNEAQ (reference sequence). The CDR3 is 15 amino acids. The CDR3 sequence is CASSSRWGRLRGYTF. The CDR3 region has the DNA TGTGCCAGCAGCTCCCGGTGGGGCAGGTTGAGGGGCTACACCTTC.

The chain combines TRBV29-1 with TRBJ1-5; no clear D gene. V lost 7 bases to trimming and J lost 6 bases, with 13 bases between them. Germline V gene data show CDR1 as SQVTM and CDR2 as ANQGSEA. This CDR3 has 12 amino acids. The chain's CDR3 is CSALSGSQPQHF. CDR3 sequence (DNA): TGCAGCGCCCTTTCTGGGAGTCAGCCCCAGCATTTT.

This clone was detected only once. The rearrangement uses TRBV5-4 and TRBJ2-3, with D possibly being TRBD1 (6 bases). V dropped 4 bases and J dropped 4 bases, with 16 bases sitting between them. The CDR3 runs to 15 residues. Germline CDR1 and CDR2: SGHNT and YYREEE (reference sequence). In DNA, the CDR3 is TGTGCCAGCAGCCCTGACAGGTCGACGGCAGATACGCAGTATTTT. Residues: CASSPDRSTADTQYF.

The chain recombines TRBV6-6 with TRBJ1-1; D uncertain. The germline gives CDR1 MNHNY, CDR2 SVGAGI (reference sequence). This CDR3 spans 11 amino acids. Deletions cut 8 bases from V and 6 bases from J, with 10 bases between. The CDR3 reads CASPRGAEAFF. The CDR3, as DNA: TGTGCCAGCCCCCGTGGGGCTGAAGCTTTCTTT.

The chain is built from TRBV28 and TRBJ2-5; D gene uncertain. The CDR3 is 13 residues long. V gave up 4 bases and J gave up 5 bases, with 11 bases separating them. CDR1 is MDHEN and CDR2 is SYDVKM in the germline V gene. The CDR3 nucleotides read TGTGCCAGCAGTTGGCTCGGGTGGGAGACCCAGTACTTC. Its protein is CASSWLGWETQYF.

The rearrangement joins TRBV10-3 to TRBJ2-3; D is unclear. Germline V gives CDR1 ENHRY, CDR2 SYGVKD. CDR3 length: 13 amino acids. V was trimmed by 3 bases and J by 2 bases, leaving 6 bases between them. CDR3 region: CAISDVNTDTQYF. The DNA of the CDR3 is TGTGCCATCAGTGACGTGAACACAGATACGCAGTATTTT.

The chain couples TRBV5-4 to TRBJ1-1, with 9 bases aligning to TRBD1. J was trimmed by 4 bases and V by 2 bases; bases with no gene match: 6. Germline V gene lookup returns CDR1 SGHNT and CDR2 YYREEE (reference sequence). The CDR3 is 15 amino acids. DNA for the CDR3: TGTGCCAGCAGCTTTACAGGGGGCAAGGGCACTGAAGCTTTCTTT. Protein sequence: CASSFTGGKGTEAFF.

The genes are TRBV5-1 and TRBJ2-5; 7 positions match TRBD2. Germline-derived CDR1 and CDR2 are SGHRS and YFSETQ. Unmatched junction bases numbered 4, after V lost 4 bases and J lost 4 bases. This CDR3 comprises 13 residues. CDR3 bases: TGCGCCAGCAGCCCGGCGGGGGTAGAGACCCAGTACTTC. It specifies CASSPAGVETQYF.